The 5 T cell receptor beta chains below come from one sample, sequenced in a study of cytomegalovirus exposure and HLA in healthy donors. With 60 Vbeta and 13 Jbeta primers, the PCR was carried out. Sequencing was performed with immunoSEQ multiplex PCR; in TCRdb, only in-frame clones are kept and a portion is missing. This table holds 55,000 to 85,000 clones, roughly 66% found once. The source material was PBMCs. The source is a woman between 45 and 65 years old in good health and CMV-seronegative.

This chain uses TRBV2 with TRBJ1-1; TRBD1 matches at 12 bases. V lost 10 bases, J lost 8 bases, and 11 bases stayed unmatched. In germline, CDR1 is SNHLY, CDR2 FYNNEI. The CDR3 extends over 14 amino acids. The CDR3 reads CATTTGTGGVEAFF. DNA of the CDR3: TGTGCCACCACCACCGGGACAGGGGGCGTAGAAGCTTTCTTT.

The V gene is TRBV29-1, the J gene TRBJ2-1; possible D gene TRBD2, 6 bases. The germline V and J ends were trimmed by 4 bases and 5 bases, with 15 bases remaining between them. The CDR3 contains 14 residues. Germline values: CDR1 SQVTM, CDR2 ANQGSEA. The chain's CDR3 is CSVVLRGINNEQFF. The DNA of the CDR3 is TGCAGCGTTGTTTTGCGGGGAATCAACAATGAGCAGTTCTTC.

This clone has only a few counts. The gene calls are TRBV29-1 and TRBJ2-1; D uncertain. The CDR3 sequence is 11 residues long. V was pared by 7 bases and J by 7 bases, with 11 bases between. CDR1 is SQVTM, CDR2 ANQGSEA, per germline. Here the CDR3 reads CSGAELNEQFF. As DNA, the CDR3 is TGCAGCGGTGCGGAGCTAAATGAGCAGTTCTTC.

The chain has TRBV2 and TRBJ1-1, with D tentatively TRBD1 (6 bases). The ends were cut back, 4 bases at V and 5 bases at J, with 14 bases in the middle. Germline V lookup: CDR1 SNHLY, CDR2 FYNNEI. CDR3 size: 14 residues. The CDR3 DNA sequence: TGTGCCAGCAGTGTGGGAGGGAGGGGGACTGAAGCTTTCTTT. It yields the protein CASSVGGRGTEAFF.

The rearrangement links TRBV9 to TRBJ1-2, with a weak D call TRBD1 (6 bases). V lost 4 bases to trimming and J lost 6 bases, with 13 bases between them. The CDR3 runs 13 residues. Germline lookup yields CDR1 SGDLS and CDR2 YYNGEE. For the CDR3, the DNA is TGTGCCAGCAGCCCCTCAAGACAGGATGGCTACACCTTC. Amino acid sequence: CASSPSRQDGYTF.